This TCR beta chain was recorded in a study of regulatory T cells in long-lasting Graves disease. Study-wide results and caveats: Shared public clonotypes totalled about 2,800 in persistent patients, compared with just under 1,000 in new patients.

Germline V gives CDR1 SGHAT, CDR2 FQNNGV. CDR3 length equals 15 residues. Construction of TCR beta libraries relied on iRepertoire HTBI primers and on Arm-PCR targeting CDR3 regions. TCRdb used MiXCR to reprocess the multiplex PCR reads, holding one entry per CDR3 protein. The sample contains fewer than 400,000 distinct CDR3 sequences, over 15% of which appear only once. The time point here: newly diagnosed GD, antithyroid drugs for less than 3 months. RNA from PBMCs was the source of the TCR library. With respect to this clonotype: The antigen is not known. With only one base between it and a far larger clone, this is likely a read error.

The chain links TRBV11-2 to TRBJ2-4; 7 bases fit TRBD2. Sequencing was performed on peripheral blood mononuclear cells (PBMCs), taken at new diagnosis, from a patient treated with antithyroid drugs. The clonotype originates from a female donor with Graves disease. This chain's CDR3 is CASSLGAGAGETQNF. CDR3 sequence (DNA): TGTGCCAGCAGCTTAGGAGCTGGGGCGGGAGAGACCCAGAACTTC.